One and the same sample provided the 10 T cell receptor beta chains below, sequenced in a study of spatial heterogeneity in lung cancer. General study findings and limits: Mutation tallies in tumors tracked expanded intratumoral alpha and beta TCR counts.

These TCRs' antigens remain unknown. Documented time point: sample taken at primary tumor resection. Each CDR3 protein is one row after TCRdb ran MiXCR on the 5' RACE reads. The sample has 550 to 800 distinct CDR3 sequences, 13% to 15% seen once. The material was lung tumor tissue, obtained at surgery. These receptors were taken from a male donor with early-stage non-small cell lung cancer.

Concerning this clonotype itself: As an off-target read in a library built for alpha chains, this beta chain has a frequency of little significance. The gene calls are TRBV10-1 and TRBJ2-2; D may be TRBD1 (6 bases). Germline loops: CDR1 WNHNN, CDR2 SYGVQD (reference sequence). This CDR3 region has 14 residues. V was clipped by 6 bases and J by 2 bases, with 10 bases between them. CDR3 loop: CASRRGTNTGELFF. Here the CDR3 DNA reads TGCGCCAGCAGGAGGGGGACAAACACCGGGGAGCTGTTTTTT.

In its sample, this clonotype ranks as hyperexpanded. Because the library targeted alpha chains, this beta chain is an off-target read whose size means little. The chain couples TRBV7-2 to TRBJ1-3; D remains ambiguous. The V end lost 3 bases, the J end lost 0 bases, and 9 bases lay between the germline ends. The CDR3 sequence is 15 residues long. Germline V gene lookup returns CDR1 SGHTA and CDR2 FQGNSA. CDR3 sequence reads: CASSFTLRSGNTIYF. The CDR3 nucleotides read TGTGCCAGCAGCTTTACACTACGCTCTGGAAACACCATATATTTT.

This clonotype is medium-sized by share. This beta chain lies outside the target of a library built for alpha chains; its clone size means little. V gene TRBV30 combines with J gene TRBJ2-7; the D gene is possibly TRBD2 (5 bases). Trimming left V 0 bases short and J 4 bases short, with 7 bases between. The CDR3 loop spans 12 amino acids. Germline CDR1 is GTSNPN and CDR2 is SVGIG (reference sequence). The CDR3 here is CAWSVSGYEQYF. CDR3 bases: TGTGCCTGGAGTGTTTCGGGATACGAGCAGTACTTC.

As concerns this clonotype: As an off-target read in a library built for alpha chains, this beta chain has a frequency of little significance. The chain recombines TRBV29-1 with TRBJ1-4; D might be TRBD1 (5 bases). This CDR3 is built from 12 residues. V was pared by 5 bases and J by 4 bases, with 8 bases between. Per germline, CDR1 SQVTM and CDR2 ANQGSEA. DNA for the CDR3: TGCAGCGTTCGGGACGATAATGAAAAACTGTTTTTT. It codes for CSVRDDNEKLFF.

Comments on this clonotype: One end of the junction varies from germline; a read error may be responsible. As an off-target read in a library built for alpha chains, this beta chain has a frequency of little significance. CDR3 in DNA: TGCGCTAGCAGCCGCCTGGGGGCTTACGAAAAACTGTTTTTT. It codes for CASSRLGAYEKLFF. The J gene is TRBJ1-4, the V gene TRBV23-1; possible D gene TRBD1, 6 bases. TRBV23-1 is recorded as an ORF, its role being uncertain. CDR3 length: 14 residues.

Within the sample, this clonotype is large. In a library made to pick up alpha chains, this beta chain is a stray read with a size that means little. The CDR3 coding sequence is TGTGCCAGCAGATGGGACAGGCTGAGCAATCAGCCCCAGCATTTT. Amino acid sequence: CASRWDRLSNQPQHF. The V call is TRBV28, the J call TRBJ1-5; TRBD1 matches at 8 bases. V lost 6 bases to trimming and J lost 1 base; unmatched junction nucleotides: 5. This CDR3 is 15 amino acids long. Germline-derived CDR1 and CDR2 are MDHEN and SYDVKM.

By frequency in the sample, this clonotype is large (0.1 to 1%). This beta chain turned up in a library designed for alpha chains; as an off-target read, its abundance says little. The gene calls are TRBV5-1 and TRBJ2-6; TRBD1 matches at 11 bases. V was pared by 4 bases and J by 2 bases, with 2 bases of the junction left unmatched. Germline V CDR1 and CDR2: SGHRS, YFSETQ. This CDR3 spans 16 amino acids. The CDR3 DNA reads as TGCGCCAGCAGCCCGGGACAGGGGGCTGGGGCCAACGTCCTGACTTTC. Translation gives CASSPGQGAGANVLTF.

This clonotype is large. The library was designed around alpha chains, so this beta chain is a stray read whose abundance carries little weight. The chain is built from TRBV5-4 and TRBJ2-5, with 10 bases that match TRBD2. The CDR3 is made up of 16 amino acids. V gave up 4 bases and J gave up 5 bases; unmatched junction bases: 11. Germline CDR1 SGHNT, CDR2 YYREEE (reference sequence). CDR3 region: CASSPKAGGPGETQYF. The CDR3 region has the DNA TGTGCCAGCAGCCCGAAAGCGGGAGGGCCGGGGGAGACCCAGTACTTC. Based on the CDR3 plus reference TRBV5-4 and TRBJ2-5, the full variable domain is ETGVTQSPTHLIKTRGQQVTLRCSSQSGHNTVSWYQQALGQGPQFIFQYYREEENGRGNFPPRFSGLQFPNYSSELNVNALELDDSALYLCASSPKAGGPGETQYFGPGTRLLVL.

This clonotype rates as large (0.1 to 1%). As an off-target read in a library built for alpha chains, this beta chain has a frequency of little significance. This rearrangement joins TRBV12-3 or TRBV12-4 to TRBJ1-6; 7 bases are a match to TRBD1. This CDR3 has 15 residues. V trimming: 6 bases; J trimming: 7 bases; junction bases outside the gene matches: 9. The CDR3: CASRTEQGLNSPLHF. In DNA, the CDR3 is TGTGCCAGCAGGACAGAACAGGGGTTGAATTCACCCCTCCACTTT.

By share, this clonotype ranks as large. This beta chain is off target for a library built for alpha chains, so its abundance means little. The rearrangement uses TRBV7-8 and TRBJ2-3; 7 bases fit TRBD2. V gave up 3 bases and J gave up 5 bases; unmatched junction bases: 5. The length of the CDR3 is 14 residues. Germline CDR1 SGHVS, CDR2 FQNEAQ. For the CDR3, the DNA is TGTGCCAGCAGCTTTAATACGGGGGGAGATACGCAGTATTTT. This encodes CASSFNTGGDTQYF. Full variable domain (remainder filled in from reference TRBV7-8 and TRBJ2-3): GAGVSQSPRYKVAKRGQDVALRCDPISGHVSLFWYQQALGQGPEFLTYFQNEAQLDKSGLPSDRFFAERPEGSVSTLKIQRTQQEDSAVYLCASSFNTGGDTQYFGPGTRLTVL.